Shown below are 27 T cell receptor beta chains from a single sample sequenced in a study of vaccination effects on CD4 cells after COVID-19 (dated by TCRdb to 2022 to 2024). In the ViraFEST assay, PBMC were stimulated with viral peptide pools, and TCR sequencing was then used to find antigen-specific CD4+ T cell clonotypes based on their expansion. After less than eleven days of culture, CD4+ T cells were isolated with the EasySep CD4+ T cell isolation kit. Each participant received two doses of an mRNA SARS-CoV-2 vaccine, either BNT162b2 or mRNA-1273. Libraries were constructed by the immunoSEQ multiplex PCR assay. Drawn from immuneACCESS, this table holds only the in-frame rearrangements with V and J called that TCRdb kept. Clones are partly lost; checked studies trace under half to an unresolved V gene and leave the rest unexplained. The sample table holds 65,000 to 75,000 clones, of which around 69% were seen once. The ten most abundant clones make up roughly 1.6% of the sample.

These TCRs are of unknown antigen specificity. Source: CD4+ T cells from PBMCs cultured with HCoV-229E spike peptides, taken after COVID-19 vaccination. This specimen's cell subset or site label, interpreted: HCoV-229E spike overlapping peptide pool stimulation. All receptors derive from a human donor who received a COVID-19 vaccine.

The V call is TRBV29-1, the J call TRBJ1-4; D not certain. Trimming stripped 7 bases from V and 0 bases from J, with 9 bases between. The CDR3 contains 13 residues. From germline, CDR1 is SQVTM and CDR2 ANQGSEA. The chain's CDR3 is CSAGRSTNEKLFF. For the CDR3, the DNA is TGCAGCGCTGGACGGTCAACTAATGAAAAACTGTTTTTT.

Notes on this clone: Its ends do not fully match the called genes, so a read error is possible. V gene TRBV24-1 combines with J gene TRBJ2-1; weak D call: TRBD2 (5 bases). Germline V lookup: CDR1 KGHDR, CDR2 SFDVKD. The CDR3 consists of 14 residues. The CDR3 reads CATSDPGFYDEQFF. The CDR3 coding sequence is TGTGCCACCAGTGATCCGGGATTCTACGATGAGCAGTTCTTC.

The V and J genes are TRBV15 and TRBJ2-7, with 9 bases aligning to TRBD1. The V and J ends lost 5 bases and 0 bases, in that order; junction bases with no gene match: 8. This CDR3 spans 16 amino acids. In germline, CDR1 is LNHNV, CDR2 YYDKDF (reference sequence). The CDR3 reads CATSSLGTGSSYEQYV. CDR3 DNA: TGTGCCACCAGCTCCCTTGGGACAGGGAGCTCCTACGAGCAGTACGTC.

This clone was counted between two and nine times. V usage is TRBV11-2 and J usage is TRBJ2-1; the D gene is possibly TRBD2 (5 bases). Per the germline V gene, CDR1 is SGHAT and CDR2 is FQNNGV. This CDR3 comprises 16 residues. V was pared by 1 base and J by 0 bases, with 10 bases between. CDR3 loop: CASSLAGKSSYNEQFF. Here the CDR3 DNA reads TGTGCCAGCAGCTTAGCGGGGAAAAGCTCCTACAATGAGCAGTTCTTC.

The gene calls are TRBV7-8 and TRBJ2-7, with D unclear. V was trimmed by 5 bases and J by 3 bases, leaving 14 bases between them. Per the germline V gene, CDR1 is SGHVS and CDR2 is FQNEAQ. The CDR3 sequence is 14 residues long. The CDR3 sequence is CASSTHDGNYEQYV. DNA of the CDR3: TGTGCCAGCAGCACCCACGACGGCAACTACGAGCAGTACGTC.

The chain has TRBV5-4 and TRBJ1-2; 8 positions match TRBD1. In germline, CDR1 is SGHNT, CDR2 YYREEE (reference sequence). This CDR3 is 14 amino acids long. V dropped 4 bases and J dropped 8; count of bases not matched to a gene: 10. In nucleotides, the CDR3 is TGTGCCAGCAGCACGGACAGGGTCGTAGGAGGCTACACCTTC. Amino acids: CASSTDRVVGGYTF.

The chain couples TRBV5-1 to TRBJ1-3, with a weak D call TRBD1 (6 bases). The V end was cut by 4 bases, the J end by 2 bases, with 13 bases between. The germline V gene has CDR1 SGHRS and CDR2 YFSETQ. The CDR3 has 15 residues. The CDR3 region is CASSEGVQAGNTIYF. The CDR3 nucleotides read TGCGCCAGCAGCGAGGGGGTTCAGGCTGGAAACACCATATATTTT. The complete variable domain, with remaining parts taken from reference TRBV5-1 and TRBJ1-3, reads KAGVTQTPRYLIKTRGQQVTLSCSPISGHRSVSWYQQTPGQGLQFLFEYFSETQRNKGNFPGRFSGRQFSNSRSEMNVSTLELGDSALYLCASSEGVQAGNTIYFGEGSWLTVV.

V and J are TRBV6-6 and TRBJ1-5, with D possibly TRBD1 on 6 matching bases. The CDR3 has 16 amino acids. V lost 11 bases and J lost 0, with 20 bases in between. Per germline, CDR1 MNHNY and CDR2 SVGAGI (reference sequence). The CDR3 loop reads CAATTRQAVSNQPQHF. The CDR3 DNA is TGTGCCGCCACGACACGACAGGCCGTTAGCAATCAGCCCCAGCATTTT.

The genes are TRBV28 and TRBJ1-5, with D unclear. Trimming shortened V by 4 bases and J by 7 bases, and 14 bases separated the two germline ends. Germline loops: CDR1 MDHEN, CDR2 SYDVKM. The CDR3 covers 14 residues. In DNA, the CDR3 is TGTGCCAGCAGTTCTGTCGCAGAAAACCAGCCCCAGCATTTT. Its translation: CASSSVAENQPQHF.

The rearrangement joins TRBV18 to TRBJ2-1; D is ambiguous. CDR3 length equals 14 residues. V lost 4 bases and J 8 bases, leaving 15 bases between the germline ends. Looked up from germline, CDR1 is KGHSH and CDR2 is LQKENI. In nucleotides, the CDR3 is TGTGCCAGCTCACAACAGCACCTTGTGGATGAGCAGTTCTTC. Translated, it gives CASSQQHLVDEQFF.

The chain carries TRBV5-1 and TRBJ2-5; the match to TRBD2 covers 8 bases. Per the germline V gene, CDR1 is SGHRS and CDR2 is YFSETQ. The CDR3 totals 15 residues. V shed 0 bases, J shed 5 bases, and the junction held 6 bases outside the gene matches. The CDR3 is CASSLARGGRETQYF. DNA for the CDR3: TGCGCCAGCAGCTTGGCACGGGGGGGCCGGGAGACCCAGTACTTC.

The chain carries TRBV7-2 and TRBJ1-3; D not certain. This CDR3 is built from 15 residues. V lost 2 bases to trimming and J lost 0 bases, with 8 bases between them. Germline CDR1 reads SGHTA; CDR2 reads FQGNSA. DNA for the CDR3: TGTGCCAGCAGCTTATACTTCTCCTCTGGAAACACCATATATTTT. This codes for CASSLYFSSGNTIYF.

The chain employs TRBV11-2 and TRBJ2-2, with a possible D match to TRBD2 (7 bases). V lost 1 base, J lost 6 bases, and 12 bases lay in between. The CDR3 loop spans 15 amino acids. Looked up from germline, CDR1 is SGHAT and CDR2 is FQNNGV. CDR3 sequence: CASSLVGGPPGELFF. The CDR3 region has the DNA TGTGCCAGCAGCTTAGTGGGGGGGCCTCCCGGGGAGCTGTTTTTT.

J is TRBJ1-6 and V is TRBV7-8; no clear D gene. The CDR3 runs to 14 residues. Germline CDR1 and CDR2: SGHVS and FQNEAQ. Trimming left V 1 base short and J 8 bases short, with 9 bases between. CDR3 coding DNA: TGTGCCAGCAGCTTAGGGTCGCCCCATTCACCCCTCCACTTT. Translation: CASSLGSPHSPLHF.

The chain links TRBV6-5 to TRBJ1-3, with D perhaps matching TRBD1 (5 bases). Germline V gene data show CDR1 as MNHEY and CDR2 as SVGAGI. CDR3 length equals 15 residues. V was trimmed by 2 bases and J by 2 bases, leaving 10 bases between them. The CDR3 DNA sequence: TGTGCCAGCAGTTACACCGGGGGAACTGGAAACACCATATATTTT. It is translated as CASSYTGGTGNTIYF.

The chain carries TRBV5-5 and TRBJ2-7; 8 nucleotides align to TRBD1. The ends lost 0 bases at V and 3 bases at J; junction bases unmatched: 2. The CDR3 length is 14 residues. CDR1 SGHKS and CDR2 YYEKEE come from the germline V gene (reference sequence). The CDR3: CASSLGGQDYEQYV. For the CDR3, the DNA is TGTGCCAGCAGCTTGGGGGGACAGGACTACGAGCAGTACGTC.

The V call is TRBV30, the J call TRBJ1-4; D unclear. Trimming took off 0 bases at V and 1 base at J, with 9 bases between the two ends. The CDR3 has 15 residues. Germline V CDR1 and CDR2: GTSNPN, SVGIG (reference sequence). CDR3 nucleotides: TGTGCCTGGAGTGTTGGCTCACAAACTAATGAAAAACTGTTTTTT. It is translated as CAWSVGSQTNEKLFF. The whole variable domain, filled in from reference TRBV30 and TRBJ1-4, reads SQTIHQWPATLVQPVGSPLSLECTVEGTSNPNLYWYRQAAGRGLQLLFYSVGIGQISSEVPQNLSASRPQDRQFILSSKKLLLSDSGFYLCAWSVGSQTNEKLFFGSGTQLSVL.

This clone was found a few times. This sequence joins TRBV19 and TRBJ1-4; D perhaps matches TRBD1 (5 bases). V dropped 4 bases and J dropped 3 bases, with 12 bases sitting between them. The germline CDR1 and CDR2 sequences are LNHDA and SQIVND (reference sequence). CDR3 length equals 15 residues. CDR3 loop: CASSTGRQPNEKLFF. The DNA of the CDR3 is TGTGCCAGTAGTACGGGACGGCAACCTAATGAAAAACTGTTTTTT.

The chain employs TRBV5-1 and TRBJ1-5; D is unclear. Per germline, CDR1 SGHRS and CDR2 YFSETQ. The CDR3 covers 14 residues. V lost 0 bases, J lost 7 bases, and 11 bases lay in between. CDR3 in amino acids: CASSLGESRQPQHF. In DNA, the CDR3 is TGCGCCAGCAGCTTGGGCGAGAGTAGGCAGCCCCAGCATTTT.

This chain connects TRBV18 to TRBJ1-5; D is possibly TRBD1 (5 bases). CDR1 and CDR2 from the germline V gene are KGHSH and LQKENI. The CDR3 is made up of 14 amino acids. With 3 bases removed from V and 7 bases from J, the gap between germline ends came to 13 bases. Here the CDR3 DNA reads TGTGCCAGCTCACCCATCGACAGTCAGCAGCCCCAGCATTTT. It is translated as CASSPIDSQQPQHF.

This sequence joins TRBV5-1 and TRBJ2-2; no firm D call. The V end lost 0 bases, the J end lost 4 bases, and 7 bases lay between the germline ends. Germline-derived CDR1 and CDR2 are SGHRS and YFSETQ. The CDR3 loop spans 14 amino acids. The CDR3 DNA sequence: TGCGCCAGCAGCTTGGAGTCAACCACCGGGGAGCTGTTTTTT. It codes for CASSLESTTGELFF.

The V call is TRBV5-8, the J call TRBJ1-1; TRBD1 is a possible D gene (6 bases). The germline V gene encodes CDR1 SGHTS and CDR2 YDEGEE. V lost 8 bases, J lost 1 base, and 27 bases lay in between. CDR3 length: 18 amino acids. CDR3 coding DNA: TGTGCCAGTCCGGATTCCTTGAACAGGGCATCAGGGAACACTGAAGCTTTCTTT. It encodes CASPDSLNRASGNTEAFF. The whole variable domain, remainder taken from reference TRBV5-8 and TRBJ1-1, is EAGVTQSPTHLIKTRGQQATLRCSPISGHTSVYWYQQALGLGLQFLLWYDEGEERNRGNFPPRFSGRQFPNYSSELNVNALELEDSALYLCASPDSLNRASGNTEAFFGQGTRLTVV.

The rearrangement uses TRBV5-4 and TRBJ2-2; TRBD1 agrees at 7 bases. The CDR3 runs to 16 residues. Germline-derived CDR1 and CDR2 are SGHNT and YYREEE (reference sequence). V shed 4 bases and J 0 bases; nucleotides not matched to a gene: 6. In DNA, the CDR3 is TGTGCCAGCAGCCCGCCGGGACAGTCGAACACCGGGGAGCTGTTTTTT. It encodes CASSPPGQSNTGELFF.

V is TRBV7-2 and J is TRBJ2-5, with 14 positions matching TRBD2. Germline-derived CDR1 and CDR2 are SGHTA and FQGNSA. The CDR3 extends over 17 amino acids. The J segment lost 5 bases and the V segment lost 5 bases, leaving 10 bases of the junction unmatched. In DNA form, the CDR3 reads TGTGCCAGCAGCCACGGACTAGCGGGGGGAGTCGTGGAGACCCAGTACTTC. This gives the protein CASSHGLAGGVVETQYF. The full variable domain, in which reference TRBV7-2 and TRBJ2-5 provide the parts outside the CDR3, is GAGVSQSPSNKVTEKGKDVELRCDPISGHTALYWYRQSLGQGLEFLIYFQGNSAPDKSGLPSDRFSAERTGGSVSTLTIQRTQQEDSAVYLCASSHGLAGGVVETQYFGPGTRLLVL.

V gene TRBV30 combines with J gene TRBJ2-7; tentative D call: TRBD1 (6 bases). CDR3 length: 14 amino acids. The germline gives CDR1 GTSNPN, CDR2 SVGIG (reference sequence). V was trimmed by 2 bases and J by 0 bases, leaving 11 bases between them. CDR3 sequence reads: CAWSRGMGSYEQYV. Written as DNA, the CDR3 is TGTGCCTGGAGTAGGGGGATGGGCTCCTACGAGCAGTACGTC.

This clone was counted a single time. The rearrangement uses TRBV28 and TRBJ2-3, with D possibly called TRBD1 or TRBD2 (5 bases each). Germline-derived CDR1 and CDR2 are MDHEN and SYDVKM. The germline V and J ends were trimmed by 2 bases and 1 base, with 13 bases remaining between them. The CDR3 runs to 16 residues. The CDR3 sequence is CASSLNGAARTDTQYF. The DNA for the CDR3 is TGTGCCAGCAGTTTAAACGGGGCAGCTCGCACAGATACGCAGTATTTT.

The rearrangement joins TRBV29-1 to TRBJ1-2; D unresolved. V shed 4 bases and J shed 2 bases, with 11 bases lying between them. This CDR3 has 13 amino acids. Per the germline V gene, CDR1 is SQVTM and CDR2 is ANQGSEA. For the CDR3, the DNA is TGCAGCGTTGGTGGGGTCCAGAACTATGGCTACACCTTC. Its translation: CSVGGVQNYGYTF.